The clone carrying this T cell receptor (beta chain) was observed many times. The data originate from a study of T-cell reconstitution after alpha-beta-depleted transplantation in children. The CDR3 length is 15 residues. Germline CDR1 SGHTA, CDR2 FQGNSA. The ends were cut back, 2 bases at V and 5 bases at J, with 10 bases in the middle. The TCRbeta library was prepared with unique molecular identifiers. One entry per CDR3 protein results from TCRdb running MiXCR on the PCR reads. The sample has over 70,000 distinct CDR3 sequences; over 9% are singletons. The TCR comes from a human donor who donated a stem cell graft to a child with inherited bone marrow failure. The specimen was PBMCs from the stem cell graft donor, collected from the stem cell graft. The chain is built from TRBV7-2 and TRBJ1-6, with D possibly TRBD1 on 6 matching bases. The CDR3 coding sequence is TGTGCCAGCAGCTTACAGGGGCCTAATAATTCACCCCTCCACTTT. It encodes CASSLQGPNNSPLHF. The full variable domain, rest sourced from reference TRBV7-2 and TRBJ1-6, is GAGVSQSPSNKVTEKGKDVELRCDPISGHTALYWYRQSLGQGLEFLIYFQGNSAPDKSGLPSDRFSAERTGGSVSTLTIQRTQQEDSAVYLCASSLQGPNNSPLHFGNGTRLTVT.